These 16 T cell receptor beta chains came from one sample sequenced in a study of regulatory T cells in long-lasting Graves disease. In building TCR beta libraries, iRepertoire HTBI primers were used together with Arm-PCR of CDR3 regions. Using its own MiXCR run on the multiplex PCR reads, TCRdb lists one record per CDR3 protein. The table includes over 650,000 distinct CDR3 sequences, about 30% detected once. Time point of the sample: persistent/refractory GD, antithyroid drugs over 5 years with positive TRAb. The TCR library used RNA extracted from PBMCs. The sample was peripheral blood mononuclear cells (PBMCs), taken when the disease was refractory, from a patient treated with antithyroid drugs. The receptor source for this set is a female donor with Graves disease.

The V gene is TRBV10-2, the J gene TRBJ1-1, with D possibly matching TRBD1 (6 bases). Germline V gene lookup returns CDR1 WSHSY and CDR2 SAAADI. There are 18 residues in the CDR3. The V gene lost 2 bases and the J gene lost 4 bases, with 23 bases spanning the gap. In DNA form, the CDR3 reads TGCGCCAGCAGTGAGCCACTAACGACCAGGGGCAGGAGCACTGAAGCTTTCTTT. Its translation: CASSEPLTTRGRSTEAFF.

The DNA for the CDR3 is TGTGCCAGCAGTGTCCAGGGGGCCGGGGAGCTGTTTTTT. Residues: CASSVQGAGELFF. This rearrangement joins TRBV6-1 to TRBJ2-2; 7 bases agree with TRBD1. CDR1 is MNHNS, CDR2 SASEGT, per germline. With 4 bases clipped from V and 6 bases from J, the junction kept 2 bases outside the gene matches. This CDR3 is built from 13 residues.

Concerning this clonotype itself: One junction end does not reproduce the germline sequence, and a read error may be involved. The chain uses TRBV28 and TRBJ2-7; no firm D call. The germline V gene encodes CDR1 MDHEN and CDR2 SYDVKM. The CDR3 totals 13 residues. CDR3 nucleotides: TGTGCCAGCAGTCTGGACGACTCCTACGAGCAGCACTTC. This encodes CASSLDDSYEQHF.

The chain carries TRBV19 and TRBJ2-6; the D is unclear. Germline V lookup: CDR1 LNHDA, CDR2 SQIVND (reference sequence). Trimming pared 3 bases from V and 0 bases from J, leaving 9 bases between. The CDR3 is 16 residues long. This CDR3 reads CASSIRFRSGANVLTF. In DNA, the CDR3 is TGTGCCAGTAGTATCAGGTTTCGCTCTGGGGCCAACGTCCTGACTTTC.

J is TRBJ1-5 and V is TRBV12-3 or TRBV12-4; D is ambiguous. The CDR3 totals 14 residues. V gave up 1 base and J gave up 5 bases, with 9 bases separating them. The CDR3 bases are TGTGCCAGCAGTTTAGTAGTGGGATATCAGCCCCAGCATTTT. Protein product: CASSLVVGYQPQHF.

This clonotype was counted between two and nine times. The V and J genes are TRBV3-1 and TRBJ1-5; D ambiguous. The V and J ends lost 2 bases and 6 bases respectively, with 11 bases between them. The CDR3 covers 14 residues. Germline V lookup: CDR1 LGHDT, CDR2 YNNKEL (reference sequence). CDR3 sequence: CASSQFKGIQPQHF. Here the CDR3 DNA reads TGTGCCAGCAGCCAATTCAAGGGCATTCAGCCCCAGCATTTT.

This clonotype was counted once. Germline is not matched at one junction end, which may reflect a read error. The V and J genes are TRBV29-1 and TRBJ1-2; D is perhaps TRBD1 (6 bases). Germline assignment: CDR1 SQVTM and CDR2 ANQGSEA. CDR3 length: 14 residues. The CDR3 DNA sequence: TGCAGCGTTAAAGAATCGGACAGTAACTATGGCTACACCTTC. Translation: CSVKESDSNYGYTF.

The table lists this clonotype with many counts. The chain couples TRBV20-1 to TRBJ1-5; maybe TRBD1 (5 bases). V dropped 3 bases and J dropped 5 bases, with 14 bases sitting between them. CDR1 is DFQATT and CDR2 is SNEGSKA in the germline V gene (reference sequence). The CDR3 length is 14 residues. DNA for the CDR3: TGCAGTGCTAGTGTGGTGGGGCCTGATCAGCCCCAGCATTTT. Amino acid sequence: CSASVVGPDQPQHF.

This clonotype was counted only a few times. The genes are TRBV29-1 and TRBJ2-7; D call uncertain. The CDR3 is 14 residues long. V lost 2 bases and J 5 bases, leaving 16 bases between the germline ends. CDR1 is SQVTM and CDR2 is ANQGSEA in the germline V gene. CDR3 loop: CSVESRPPGNEQYF. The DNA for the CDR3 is TGCAGCGTTGAAAGTCGCCCACCTGGGAACGAGCAGTACTTC.

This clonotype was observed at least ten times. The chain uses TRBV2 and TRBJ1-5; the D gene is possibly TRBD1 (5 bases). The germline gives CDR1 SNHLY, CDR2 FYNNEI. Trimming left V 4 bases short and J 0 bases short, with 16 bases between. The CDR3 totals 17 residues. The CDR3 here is CASSALGGGNSNQPQHF. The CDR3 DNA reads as TGTGCCAGCAGTGCCCTGGGGGGAGGCAATAGCAATCAGCCCCAGCATTTT.

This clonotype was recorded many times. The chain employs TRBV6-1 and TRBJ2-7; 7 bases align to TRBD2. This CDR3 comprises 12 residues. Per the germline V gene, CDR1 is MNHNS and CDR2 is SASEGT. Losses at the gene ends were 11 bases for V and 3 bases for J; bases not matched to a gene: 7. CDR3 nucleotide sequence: TGTGCCGGGGGGGACTACCGCTACGAGCAGTACTTC. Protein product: CAGGDYRYEQYF.

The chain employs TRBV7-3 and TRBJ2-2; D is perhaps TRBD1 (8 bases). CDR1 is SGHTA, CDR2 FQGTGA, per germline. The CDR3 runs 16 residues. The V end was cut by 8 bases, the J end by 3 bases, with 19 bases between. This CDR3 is CASGLGTGGDTGELFF. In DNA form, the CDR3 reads TGTGCCAGCGGACTAGGGACAGGCGGGGACACCGGGGAGCTGTTTTTT.

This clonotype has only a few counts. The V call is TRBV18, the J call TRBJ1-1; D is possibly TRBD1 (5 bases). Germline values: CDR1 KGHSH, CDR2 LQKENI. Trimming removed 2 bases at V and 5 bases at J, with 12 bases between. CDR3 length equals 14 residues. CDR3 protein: CASSPAGTETEAFF. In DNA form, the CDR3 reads TGTGCCAGCTCACCAGCGGGGACGGAAACTGAAGCTTTCTTT.

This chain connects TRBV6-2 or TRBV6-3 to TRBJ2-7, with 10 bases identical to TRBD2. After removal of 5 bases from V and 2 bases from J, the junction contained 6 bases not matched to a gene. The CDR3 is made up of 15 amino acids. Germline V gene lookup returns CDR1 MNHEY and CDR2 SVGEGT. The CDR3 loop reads CASSAGLAATYEQYF. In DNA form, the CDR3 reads TGTGCCAGCAGTGCCGGACTAGCGGCCACCTACGAGCAGTACTTC.

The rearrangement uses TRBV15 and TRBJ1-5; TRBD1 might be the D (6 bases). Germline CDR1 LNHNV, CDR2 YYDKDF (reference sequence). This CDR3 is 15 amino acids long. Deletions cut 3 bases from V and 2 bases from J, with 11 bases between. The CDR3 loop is CATSRPGGRNQPQHF. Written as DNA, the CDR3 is TGTGCCACCAGCAGGCCCGGGGGCCGCAATCAGCCCCAGCATTTT.

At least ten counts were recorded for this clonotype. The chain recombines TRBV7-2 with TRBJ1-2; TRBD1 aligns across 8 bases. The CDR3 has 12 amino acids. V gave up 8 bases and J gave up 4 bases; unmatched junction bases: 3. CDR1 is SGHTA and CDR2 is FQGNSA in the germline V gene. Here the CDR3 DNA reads TGTGCCAGCGATACAGGGGGCTATGGCTACACCTTC. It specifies CASDTGGYGYTF.